This is a list of T cell receptor beta chains from one sample in a study of cytomegalovirus exposure and HLA in healthy donors. This table comes from immunoSEQ multiplex PCR, and its TCRdb copy is limited to in-frame clones, with some not included. The sample includes some 200,000 clones, about two thirds of them seen just once. Material: PBMCs. These receptors all stem from a man aged 35 to 55 in good health and CMV-seropositive. Both conserved end residues are part of each CDR3. A D gene is named only where the DNA matches it firmly. Expanded clones are given a class, and other clones once, few, many or no size at all.

.,TRBJ1-6,TRBV2,.,TGTGCCAGCAGTGACTCGACAGGAGGAGATTCACCCCTCCACTTT,CASSDSTGGDSPLHF
.,TRBJ2-2,TRBV5-6,.,TGTGCCAGCAGCTCCGCGGGACTTGGGGAGCTGTTTTTT,CASSSAGLGELFF
.,TRBJ1-6,TRBV5-5,.,TGTGCCAGCAGCTTGGGTCCGGAGACTAATTCACCCCTCCACTTT,CASSLGPETNSPLHF
.,TRBJ2-3,TRBV4-1,.,TGCGCCAGCAGCCAAACGTCTATGGGGGACACTAGCACAGATACGCAGTATTTT,CASSQTSMGDTSTDTQYF
.,TRBJ2-4,TRBV19,.,TGTGCCAGTAGTATAGGCCGGGATCTAGCCAAAAACATTCAGTACTTC,CASSIGRDLAKNIQYF
.,TRBJ2-6,TRBV7-2,once,TGTGCCAGCAGCCCGAGGCACTCTGGGGCCAACGTCCTGACTTTC,CASSPRHSGANVLTF
TRBD2,TRBJ2-1,TRBV13,.,TGTGCCAGCAGCTCGGGGGGGAGTGAGCAGTTCTTC,CASSSGGSEQFF
.,TRBJ1-2,TRBV6-5,few,TGTGCCAGCAGTGACGACAAAGTCTATGGCTACACCTTC,CASSDDKVYGYTF
TRBD2,TRBJ2-7,TRBV15,.,TGTGCCACCAGCAGAGATGGGGAGGGCTACGAGCAGTACTTC,CATSRDGEGYEQYF
.,TRBJ2-5,TRBV2,.,TGTGCCAGCAGATCGGACAACCAAGAGACCCAGTACTTC,CASRSDNQETQYF
TRBD1,TRBJ2-7,TRBV6-1,once,TGTGCCAGCAGTGAAGTGGGACAGAGTACTTTCTACGAGCAGTACTTC,CASSEVGQSTFYEQYF
.,TRBJ1-1,TRBV28,once,TGTGCCAGCAGTTTGTGGGGGGGCACTGAAGCTTTCTTT,CASSLWGGTEAFF
.,TRBJ1-2,TRBV4-3,.,TGCGCCAGCAGCCAAGATCATGGGGCGTCTGGCTACACCTTC,CASSQDHGASGYTF
.,TRBJ1-6,TRBV4-1,.,TGCGCCAGCAGCCAAGGACAGTGGGTCAATTCACCCCTCCACTTT,CASSQGQWVNSPLHF
.,TRBJ1-4,TRBV19,.,TGTGCCAGTAGCCCTGGATCGGGGGGGAATGAAAAACTGTTTTTT,CASSPGSGGNEKLFF
.,TRBJ2-5,TRBV5-1,.,TGCGCCAGCAGCGGAGCGGGCAGCCAAGAGACCCAGTACTTC,CASSGAGSQETQYF
.,TRBJ2-1,TRBV7-9,.,TGTTCCAGCAGCTTACTAAGGGGTCAGGGGAACAATGAGCAGTTCTTC,CSSSLLRGQGNNEQFF
.,TRBJ2-1,TRBV11-3,.,TGTGCCAGCAGCTTAGAGGGAGAGAACAATGAGCAGTTCTTC,CASSLEGENNEQFF
TRBD1,TRBJ1-1,TRBV6-5,once,TGTGCCAGCGACAGGGGAGGGGACACTGAAGCTTTCTTT,CASDRGGDTEAFF
.,TRBJ2-4,TRBV4-1,once,TGCGCCAGCAGCCCGATACTAGCAACCACCAAAAACATTCAGTACTTC,CASSPILATTKNIQYF
TRBD1,TRBJ2-7,TRBV13,.,TGTGCCAGCAGCTCCCGGACAGGGACCTACGAGCAGTACTTC,CASSSRTGTYEQYF
TRBD1,TRBJ1-2,TRBV7-2,.,TGTGCCAGCAGCGTCGGGACAGGGATAGACTATGGCTACACCTTC,CASSVGTGIDYGYTF
TRBD1,TRBJ2-7,TRBV5-4,.,TGTGCCAGCAGCTTACCAGGGGGCGCTGGCCCCTACGAGCAGTACTTC,CASSLPGGAGPYEQYF
.,TRBJ1-1,TRBV12-5,.,TGTGCTAGTGGTTTGGGGGGGCTTGTCACTGAAGCTTTCTTT,CASGLGGLVTEAFF
.,TRBJ2-7,TRBV4-2,.,TGTGCCAGCAGCCAAGAAAGACAGAGCTACGAGCAGTACTTC,CASSQERQSYEQYF
.,TRBJ2-5,TRBV7-8,once,TGTGCCAGCAGCCTCCCAGAGACCCAGTACTTC,CASSLPETQYF
.,TRBJ1-5,TRBV5-1,.,TGCGCCAGCTCCGAGGCAGGGGACCCGAATCAGCCCCAGCATTTT,CASSEAGDPNQPQHF
TRBD2,TRBJ2-1,TRBV5-1,.,TGCGCCAGCAGCTCGGGACTAGCGGGGGGCCTTTACAATGAGCAGTTCTTC,CASSSGLAGGLYNEQFF
.,TRBJ2-2,TRBV19,few,TGTGCCAGTAGTATTCGGAGGGGGGAGCTGTTTTTT,CASSIRRGELFF
TRBD2,TRBJ2-1,TRBV15,few,TGTGCCACCAGCAGTACTAGCGGGGGTATTCTTTGGGGCAATGAGCAGTTCTTC,CATSSTSGGILWGNEQFF
.,TRBJ2-1,TRBV6-6,.,TGTGCCAGCACCCGTCCGGAGAGCTACAATGAGCAGTTCTTC,CASTRPESYNEQFF
.,TRBJ2-7,TRBV27,.,TGTGCCAGCAGTTTATTTCTGGGGGCCATTTCCGAGCAGTACTTC,CASSLFLGAISEQYF
.,TRBJ2-2,TRBV18,few,TGTGCCAGCGGAGCAAGGGGGTCCGACACCGGGGAGCTGTTTTTT,CASGARGSDTGELFF
TRBD1,TRBJ1-2,TRBV5-1,.,TGCGCCAGCAGCCGGGGACAGGGGGCGGACGGCTACACCTTC,CASSRGQGADGYTF
TRBD2,TRBJ2-3,TRBV19,.,TGTGCCAGTAGTCCGAGGACTAGCACCCTAGGCTCAGATACGCAGTATTTT,CASSPRTSTLGSDTQYF